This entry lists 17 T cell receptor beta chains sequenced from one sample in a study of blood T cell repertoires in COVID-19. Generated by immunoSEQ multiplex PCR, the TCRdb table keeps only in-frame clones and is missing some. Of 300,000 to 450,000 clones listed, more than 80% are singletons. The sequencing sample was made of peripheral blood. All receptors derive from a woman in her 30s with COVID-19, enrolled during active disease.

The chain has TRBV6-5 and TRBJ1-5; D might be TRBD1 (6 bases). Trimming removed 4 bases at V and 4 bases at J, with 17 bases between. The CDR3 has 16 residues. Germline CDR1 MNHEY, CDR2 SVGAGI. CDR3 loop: CASSLGASGGNQPQHF. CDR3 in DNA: TGTGCCAGCAGTTTGGGGGCATCCGGGGGGAATCAGCCCCAGCATTTT.

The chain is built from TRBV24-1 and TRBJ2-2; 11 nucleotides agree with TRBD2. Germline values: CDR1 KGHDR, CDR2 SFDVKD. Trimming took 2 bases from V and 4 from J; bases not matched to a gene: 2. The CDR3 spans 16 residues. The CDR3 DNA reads TGTGCCACCAGTGATTCGACTAGCGGGGTCACCGGGGAGCTGTTTTTT. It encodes CATSDSTSGVTGELFF.

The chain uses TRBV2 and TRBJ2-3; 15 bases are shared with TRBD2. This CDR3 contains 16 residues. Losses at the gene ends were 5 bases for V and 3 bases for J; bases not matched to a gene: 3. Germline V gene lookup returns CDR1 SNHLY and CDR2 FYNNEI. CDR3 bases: TGTGCCAGCAGTTGGACTAGCGGGGGGGCAACAGATACGCAGTATTTT. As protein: CASSWTSGGATDTQYF.

In nucleotides, the CDR3 is TGCGCCAGCAGTGAAACAGGGAACTATGGCTACACCTTC. This gives the protein CASSETGNYGYTF. The chain couples TRBV10-1 to TRBJ1-2; D might be TRBD1 (6 bases). Between the trimmed V and J ends, which lost 3 bases and 2 bases, there was a span of 7 bases. The CDR3 runs 13 residues. From germline, CDR1 is WNHNN and CDR2 SYGVQD (reference sequence).

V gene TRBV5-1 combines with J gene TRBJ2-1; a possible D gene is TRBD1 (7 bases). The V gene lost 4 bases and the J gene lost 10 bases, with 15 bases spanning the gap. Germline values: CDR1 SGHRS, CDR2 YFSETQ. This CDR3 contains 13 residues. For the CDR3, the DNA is TGCGCCAGCAGCCAAATCCCAGGGGGGGAGCAGTTCTTC. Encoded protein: CASSQIPGGEQFF.

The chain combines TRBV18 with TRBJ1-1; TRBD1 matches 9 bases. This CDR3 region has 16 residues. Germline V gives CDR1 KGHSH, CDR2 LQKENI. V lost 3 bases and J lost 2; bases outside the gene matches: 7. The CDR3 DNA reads TGTGCCAGCTCACCGGCTGGACAGGGGAGAAACACTGAAGCTTTCTTT. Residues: CASSPAGQGRNTEAFF.

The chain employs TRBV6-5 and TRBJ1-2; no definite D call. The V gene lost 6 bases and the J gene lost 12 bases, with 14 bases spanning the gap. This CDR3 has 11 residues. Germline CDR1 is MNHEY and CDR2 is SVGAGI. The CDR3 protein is CASRREPSHTF. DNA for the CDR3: TGTGCCAGCAGGAGGGAGCCAAGCCACACCTTC.

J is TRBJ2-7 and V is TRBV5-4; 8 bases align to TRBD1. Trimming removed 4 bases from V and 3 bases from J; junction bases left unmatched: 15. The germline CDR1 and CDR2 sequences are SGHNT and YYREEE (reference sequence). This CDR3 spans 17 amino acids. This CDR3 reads CASSPYGQGKRFYEQYF. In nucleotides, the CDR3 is TGTGCCAGCAGCCCCTACGGACAGGGAAAGAGGTTCTACGAGCAGTACTTC.

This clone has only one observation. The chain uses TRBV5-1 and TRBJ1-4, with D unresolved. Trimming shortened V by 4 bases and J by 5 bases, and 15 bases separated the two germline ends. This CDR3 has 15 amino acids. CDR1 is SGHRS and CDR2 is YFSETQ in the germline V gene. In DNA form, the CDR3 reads TGCGCCAGCAGCCGGGGAGGGCAGTTAAATGAAAAACTGTTTTTT. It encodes CASSRGGQLNEKLFF.

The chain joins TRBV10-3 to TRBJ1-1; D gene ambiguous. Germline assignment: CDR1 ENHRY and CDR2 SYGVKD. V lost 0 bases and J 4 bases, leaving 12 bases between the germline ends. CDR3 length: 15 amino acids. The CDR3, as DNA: TGTGCCATCAGTGAGTCTTTTGCCGGGGTCACTGAAGCTTTCTTT. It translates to CAISESFAGVTEAFF.

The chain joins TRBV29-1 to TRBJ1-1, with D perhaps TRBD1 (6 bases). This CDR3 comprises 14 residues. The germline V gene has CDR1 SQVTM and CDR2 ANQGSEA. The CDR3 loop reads CSGSGPGQNTEAFF. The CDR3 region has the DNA TGCAGTGGGTCCGGACCGGGACAGAACACTGAAGCTTTCTTT. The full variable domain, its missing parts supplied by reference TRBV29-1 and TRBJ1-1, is SAVISQKPSRDICQRGTSLTIQCQVDSQVTMMFWYRQQPGQSLTLIATANQGSEATYESGFVIDKFPISRPNLTFSTLTVSNMSPEDSSIYLCSGSGPGQNTEAFFGQGTRLTVV.

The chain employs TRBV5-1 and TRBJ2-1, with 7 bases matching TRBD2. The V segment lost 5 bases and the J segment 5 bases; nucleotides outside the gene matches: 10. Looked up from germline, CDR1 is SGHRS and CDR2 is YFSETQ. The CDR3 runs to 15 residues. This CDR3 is CASSTEAGLHNEQFF. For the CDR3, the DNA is TGCGCCAGCAGTACGGAAGCGGGACTCCACAATGAGCAGTTCTTC.

The CDR3 here is CASSHTGETQYF. The CDR3 DNA follows: TGTGCCAGTAGTCACACGGGGGAGACCCAGTACTTC. This chain links TRBV19 with TRBJ2-5; maybe TRBD2 (5 bases). V lost 5 bases and J 5 bases, leaving 9 bases between the germline ends. CDR3 length equals 12 residues. CDR1 and CDR2 from the germline V gene are LNHDA and SQIVND (reference sequence). Drawing the rest from reference TRBV19 and TRBJ2-5, the complete variable domain is DGGITQSPKYLFRKEGQNVTLSCEQNLNHDAMYWYRQDPGQGLRLIYYSQIVNDFQKGDIAEGYSVSREKKESFPLTVTSAQKNPTAFYLCASSHTGETQYFGPGTRLLVL.

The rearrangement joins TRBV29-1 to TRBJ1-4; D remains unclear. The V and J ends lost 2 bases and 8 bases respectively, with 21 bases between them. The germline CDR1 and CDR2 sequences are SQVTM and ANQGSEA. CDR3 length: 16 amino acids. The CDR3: CSVEKSPPRPGEKLFF. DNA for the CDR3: TGCAGCGTTGAAAAATCCCCCCCGAGACCGGGGGAAAAACTGTTTTTT.

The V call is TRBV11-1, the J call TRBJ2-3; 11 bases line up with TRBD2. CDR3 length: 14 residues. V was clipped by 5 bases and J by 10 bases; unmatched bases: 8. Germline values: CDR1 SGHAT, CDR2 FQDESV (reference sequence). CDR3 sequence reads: CASSPLRLAGPQYF. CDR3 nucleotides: TGTGCCAGCAGCCCCCTCCGACTAGCGGGGCCGCAGTATTTT.

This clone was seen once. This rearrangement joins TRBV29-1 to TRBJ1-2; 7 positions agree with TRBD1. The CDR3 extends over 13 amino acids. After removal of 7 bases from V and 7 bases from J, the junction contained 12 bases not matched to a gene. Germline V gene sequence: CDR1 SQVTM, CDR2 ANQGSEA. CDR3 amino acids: CSAPKPGGGGYTF. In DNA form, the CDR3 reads TGCAGCGCCCCGAAGCCAGGGGGTGGTGGCTACACCTTC.

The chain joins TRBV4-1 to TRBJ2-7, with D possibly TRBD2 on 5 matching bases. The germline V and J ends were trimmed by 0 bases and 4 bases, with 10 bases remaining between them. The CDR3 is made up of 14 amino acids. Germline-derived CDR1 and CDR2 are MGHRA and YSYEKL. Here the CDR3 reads CASSQDPWEYEQYV. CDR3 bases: TGCGCCAGCAGCCAAGATCCATGGGAGTACGAGCAGTACGTC.